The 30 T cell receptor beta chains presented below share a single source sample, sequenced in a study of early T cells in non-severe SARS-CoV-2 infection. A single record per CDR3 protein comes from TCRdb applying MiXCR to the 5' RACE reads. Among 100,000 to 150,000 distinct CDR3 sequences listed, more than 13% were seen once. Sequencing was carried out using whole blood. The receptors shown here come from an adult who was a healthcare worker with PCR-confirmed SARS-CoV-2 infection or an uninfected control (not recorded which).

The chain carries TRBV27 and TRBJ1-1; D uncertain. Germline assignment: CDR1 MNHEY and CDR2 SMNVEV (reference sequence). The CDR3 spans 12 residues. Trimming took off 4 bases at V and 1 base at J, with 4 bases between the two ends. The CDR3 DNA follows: TGTGCCAGCAGTTCCGGGAACACTGAAGCTTTCTTT. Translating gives CASSSGNTEAFF.

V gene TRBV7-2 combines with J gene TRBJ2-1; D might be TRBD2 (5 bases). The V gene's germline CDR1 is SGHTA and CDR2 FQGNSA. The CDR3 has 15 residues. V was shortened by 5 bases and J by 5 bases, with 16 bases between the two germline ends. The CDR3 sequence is CASSLSGSYNNEQFF. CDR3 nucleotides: TGTGCCAGCAGCCTCAGTGGGAGCTACAACAATGAGCAGTTCTTC.

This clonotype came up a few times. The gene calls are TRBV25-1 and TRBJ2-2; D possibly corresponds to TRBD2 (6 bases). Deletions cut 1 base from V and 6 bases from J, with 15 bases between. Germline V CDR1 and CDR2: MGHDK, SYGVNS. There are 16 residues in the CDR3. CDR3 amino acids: CASSEFHLASAGELFF. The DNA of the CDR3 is TGTGCCAGCAGTGAATTTCACCTAGCGTCGGCCGGGGAGCTGTTTTTT.

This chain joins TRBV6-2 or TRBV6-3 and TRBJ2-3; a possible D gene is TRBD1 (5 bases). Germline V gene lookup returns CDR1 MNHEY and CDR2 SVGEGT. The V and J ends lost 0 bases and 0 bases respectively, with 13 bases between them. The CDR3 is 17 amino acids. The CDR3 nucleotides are TGTGCCAGCAGTTACTCGTCCTTCAGGGCGAGCACAGATACGCAGTATTTT. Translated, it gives CASSYSSFRASTDTQYF.

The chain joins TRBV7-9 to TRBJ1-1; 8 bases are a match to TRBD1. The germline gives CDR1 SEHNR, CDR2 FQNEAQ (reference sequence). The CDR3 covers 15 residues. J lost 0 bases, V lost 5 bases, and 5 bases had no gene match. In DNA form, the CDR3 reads TGTGCCAGCAGCAGCAACAGGGGGATGAACACTGAAGCTTTCTTT. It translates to CASSSNRGMNTEAFF.

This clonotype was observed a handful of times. CDR3 sequence: CASVGTGNTGELFF. CDR3 coding DNA: TGTGCCAGCGTTGGGACTGGGAACACCGGGGAGCTGTTTTTT. The chain recombines TRBV2 with TRBJ2-2, with a possible D match to TRBD2 (6 bases). This CDR3 comprises 14 residues. V was trimmed by 8 bases and J by 1 base, leaving 11 bases between them. Germline V CDR1 and CDR2: SNHLY, FYNNEI.

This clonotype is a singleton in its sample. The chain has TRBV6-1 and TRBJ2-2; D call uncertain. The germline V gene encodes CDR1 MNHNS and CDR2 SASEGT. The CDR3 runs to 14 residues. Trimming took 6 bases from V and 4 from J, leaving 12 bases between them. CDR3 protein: CASRAEQLTGELFF. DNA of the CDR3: TGTGCCAGCAGGGCCGAACAGCTCACCGGGGAGCTGTTTTTT.

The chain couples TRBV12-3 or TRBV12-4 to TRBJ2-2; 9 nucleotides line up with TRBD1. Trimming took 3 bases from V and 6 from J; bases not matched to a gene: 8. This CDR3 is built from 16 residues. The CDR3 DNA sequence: TGTGCCAGCAGTTTGTTCGGGACAGGGCGTTCCGGGGAGCTGTTTTTT. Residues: CASSLFGTGRSGELFF.

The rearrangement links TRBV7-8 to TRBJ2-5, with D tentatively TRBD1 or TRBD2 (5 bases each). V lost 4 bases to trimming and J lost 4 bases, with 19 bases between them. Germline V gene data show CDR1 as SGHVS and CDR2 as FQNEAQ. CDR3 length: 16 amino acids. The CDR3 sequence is CASSYRQKVRGETQYF. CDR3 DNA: TGTGCCAGCAGCTACCGACAGAAAGTACGGGGAGAGACCCAGTACTTC.

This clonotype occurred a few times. DNA for the CDR3: TGTGCCAGCAGCTTGGGACAGGACCTTTACGAGCAGTACTTC. Its protein is CASSLGQDLYEQYF. The chain links TRBV7-9 to TRBJ2-7, with TRBD1 matching over 8 bases. V lost 3 bases to trimming and J lost 4 bases; unmatched junction nucleotides: 5. The CDR3 contains 14 residues. Germline CDR1 is SEHNR and CDR2 is FQNEAQ (reference sequence).

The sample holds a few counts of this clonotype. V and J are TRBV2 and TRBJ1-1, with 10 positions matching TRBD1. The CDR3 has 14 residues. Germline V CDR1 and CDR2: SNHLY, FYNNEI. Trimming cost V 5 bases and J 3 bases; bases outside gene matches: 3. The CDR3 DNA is TGTGCCAGCAGTAGGACAGGGGGGTACACTGAAGCTTTCTTT. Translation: CASSRTGGYTEAFF.

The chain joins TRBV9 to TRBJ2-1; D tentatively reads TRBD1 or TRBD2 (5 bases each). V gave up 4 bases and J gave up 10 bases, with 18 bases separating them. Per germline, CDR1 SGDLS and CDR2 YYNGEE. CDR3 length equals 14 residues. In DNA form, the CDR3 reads TGTGCCAGCAGCACCAGGGACCCTGCGAGGGAGCAGTTCTTC. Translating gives CASSTRDPAREQFF.

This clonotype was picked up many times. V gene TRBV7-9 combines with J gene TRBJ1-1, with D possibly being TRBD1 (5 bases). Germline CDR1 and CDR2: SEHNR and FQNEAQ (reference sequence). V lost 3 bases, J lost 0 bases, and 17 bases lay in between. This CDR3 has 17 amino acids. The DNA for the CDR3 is TGTGCCAGCAGCTTCTACCAACTAGACAGACTGAACACTGAAGCTTTCTTT. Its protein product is CASSFYQLDRLNTEAFF. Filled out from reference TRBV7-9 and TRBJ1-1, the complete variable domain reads DTGVSQNPRHKITKRGQNVTFRCDPISEHNRLYWYRQTLGQGPEFLTYFQNEAQLEKSRLLSDRFSAERPKGSFSTLEIQRTEQGDSAMYLCASSFYQLDRLNTEAFFGQGTRLTVV.

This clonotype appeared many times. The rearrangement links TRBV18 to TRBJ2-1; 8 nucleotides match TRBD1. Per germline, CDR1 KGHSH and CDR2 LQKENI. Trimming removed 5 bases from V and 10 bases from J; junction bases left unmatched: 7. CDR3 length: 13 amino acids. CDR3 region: CASSTQGAGEQFF. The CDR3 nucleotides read TGTGCCAGCTCAACTCAGGGGGCCGGAGAGCAGTTCTTC.

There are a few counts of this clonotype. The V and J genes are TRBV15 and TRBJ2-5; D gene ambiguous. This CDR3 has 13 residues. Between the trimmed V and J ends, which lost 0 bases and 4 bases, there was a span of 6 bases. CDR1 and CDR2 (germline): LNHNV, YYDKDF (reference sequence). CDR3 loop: CATSRDFRETQYF. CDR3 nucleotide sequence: TGTGCCACCAGCAGAGATTTCCGAGAGACCCAGTACTTC.

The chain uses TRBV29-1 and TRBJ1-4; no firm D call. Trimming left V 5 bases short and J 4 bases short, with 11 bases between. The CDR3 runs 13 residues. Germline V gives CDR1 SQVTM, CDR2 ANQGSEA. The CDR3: CSVLEQLNEKLFF. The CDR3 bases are TGCAGCGTTTTAGAGCAGCTTAATGAAAAACTGTTTTTT.

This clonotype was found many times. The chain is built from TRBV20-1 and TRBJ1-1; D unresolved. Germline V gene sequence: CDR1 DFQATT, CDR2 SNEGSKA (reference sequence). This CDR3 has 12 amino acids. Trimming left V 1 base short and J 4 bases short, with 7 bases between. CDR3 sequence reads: CSARGGGTEAFF. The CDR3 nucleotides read TGCAGTGCTAGAGGGGGTGGCACTGAAGCTTTCTTT.

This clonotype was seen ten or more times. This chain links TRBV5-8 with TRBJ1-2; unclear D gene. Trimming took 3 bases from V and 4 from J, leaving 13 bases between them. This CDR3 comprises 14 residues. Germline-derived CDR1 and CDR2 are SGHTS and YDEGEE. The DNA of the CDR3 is TGTGCCAGCAGCTCCGGTGGGGAGTCCTATGGCTACACCTTC. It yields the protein CASSSGGESYGYTF.

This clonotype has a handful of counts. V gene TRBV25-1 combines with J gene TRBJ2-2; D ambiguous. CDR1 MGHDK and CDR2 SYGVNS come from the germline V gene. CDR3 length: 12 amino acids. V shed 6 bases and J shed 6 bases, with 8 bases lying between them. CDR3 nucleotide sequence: TGTGCCAGCAGAAGCTCCCCCGGGGAGCTGTTTTTT. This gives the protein CASRSSPGELFF.

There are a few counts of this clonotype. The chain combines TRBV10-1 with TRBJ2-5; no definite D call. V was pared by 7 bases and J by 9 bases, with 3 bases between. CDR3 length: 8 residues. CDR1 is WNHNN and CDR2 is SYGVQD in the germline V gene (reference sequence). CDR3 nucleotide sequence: TGCGCCAGCACCGCCCAGTACTTC. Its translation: CASTAQYF.

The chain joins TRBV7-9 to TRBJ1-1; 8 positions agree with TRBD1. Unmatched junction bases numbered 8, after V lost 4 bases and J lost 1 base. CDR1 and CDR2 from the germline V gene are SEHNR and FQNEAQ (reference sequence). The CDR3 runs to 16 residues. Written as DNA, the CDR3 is TGTGCCAGCAGCTCCTGGACAGGGACGAAGAACACTGAAGCTTTCTTT. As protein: CASSSWTGTKNTEAFF.

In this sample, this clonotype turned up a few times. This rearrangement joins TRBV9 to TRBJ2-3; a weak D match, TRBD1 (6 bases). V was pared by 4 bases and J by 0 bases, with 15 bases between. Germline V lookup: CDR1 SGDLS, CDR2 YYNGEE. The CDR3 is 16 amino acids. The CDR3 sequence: CASSLERTASTDTQYF. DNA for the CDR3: TGTGCCAGCAGCCTAGAAAGGACAGCTAGCACAGATACGCAGTATTTT.

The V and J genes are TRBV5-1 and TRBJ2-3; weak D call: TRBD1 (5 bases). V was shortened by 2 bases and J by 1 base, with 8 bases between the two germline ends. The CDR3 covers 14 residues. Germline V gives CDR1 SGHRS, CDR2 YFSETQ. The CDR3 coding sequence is TGCGCCAGCAGCTTAGGGGCTCGCACAGATACGCAGTATTTT. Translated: CASSLGARTDTQYF.

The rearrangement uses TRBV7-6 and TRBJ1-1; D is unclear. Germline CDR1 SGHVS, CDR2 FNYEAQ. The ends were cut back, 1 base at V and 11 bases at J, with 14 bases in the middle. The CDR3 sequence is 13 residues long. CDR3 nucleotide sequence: TGTGCCAGCAGCTTAGGGGTAGGGAGGAAGGCTTTCTTT. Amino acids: CASSLGVGRKAFF.

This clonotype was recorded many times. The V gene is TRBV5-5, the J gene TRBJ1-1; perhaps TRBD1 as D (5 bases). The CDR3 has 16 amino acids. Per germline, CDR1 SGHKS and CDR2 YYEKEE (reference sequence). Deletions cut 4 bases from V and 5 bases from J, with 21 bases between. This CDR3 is CASSLTGLGVWTEAFF. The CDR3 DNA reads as TGTGCCAGCAGCCTTACAGGACTCGGCGTATGGACTGAAGCTTTCTTT.

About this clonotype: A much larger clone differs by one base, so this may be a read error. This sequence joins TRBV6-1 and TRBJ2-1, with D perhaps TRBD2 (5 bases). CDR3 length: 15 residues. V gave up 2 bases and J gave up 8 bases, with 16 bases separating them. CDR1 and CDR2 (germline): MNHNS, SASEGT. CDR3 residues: CASSEWLASGDEQFF. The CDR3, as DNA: TGTGCCAGCAGTGAATGGCTAGCAAGTGGGGATGAGCAGTTCTTC.

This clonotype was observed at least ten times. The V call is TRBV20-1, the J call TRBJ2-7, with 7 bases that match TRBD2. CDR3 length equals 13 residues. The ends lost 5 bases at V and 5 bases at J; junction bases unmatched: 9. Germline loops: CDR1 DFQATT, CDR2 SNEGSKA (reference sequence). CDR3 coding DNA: TGCAGTGCTGCTGAGAGAGGGAGGGACGAGCAGTACTTC. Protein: CSAAERGRDEQYF.

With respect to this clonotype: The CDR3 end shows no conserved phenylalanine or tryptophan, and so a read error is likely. CDR3 amino acids: CASSWGTSGAETQYY. CDR3 in DNA: TGTGCCAGCAGCTGGGGGACTAGCGGGGCCGAGACCCAGTACTAC. The chain has TRBV7-9 and TRBJ2-5; 13 nucleotides line up with TRBD2. Germline V gives CDR1 SEHNR, CDR2 FQNEAQ (reference sequence). With 4 bases clipped from V and 5 bases from J, the junction kept 4 bases outside the gene matches. The CDR3 spans 15 residues.

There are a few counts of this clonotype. The CDR3 nucleotides are TGTGCCAGCAGCTTGGCTGGGGGCGGGGAGACCCAGTACTTC. Its protein is CASSLAGGGETQYF. The chain couples TRBV5-4 to TRBJ2-5, with a weak D call TRBD1 (6 bases). Germline V gene data show CDR1 as SGHNT and CDR2 as YYREEE (reference sequence). V was pared by 0 bases and J by 5 bases, with 11 bases between. The CDR3 is 14 residues long.

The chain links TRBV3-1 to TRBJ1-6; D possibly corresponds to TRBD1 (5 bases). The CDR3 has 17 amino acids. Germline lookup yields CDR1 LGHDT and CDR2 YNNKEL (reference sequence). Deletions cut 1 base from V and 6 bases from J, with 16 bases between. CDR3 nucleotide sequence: TGTGCCAGCAGCCAAGGTCTTCTCGGGGGGATTAATTCACCCCTCCACTTT. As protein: CASSQGLLGGINSPLHF.